A selection of T cell receptor beta chains follows, all from one sample in a study of T cells in Graves' hyperthyroidism and ophthalmopathy. TCRdb passed the multiplex PCR reads through MiXCR, listing each CDR3 protein once. The sample shows around 520,000 distinct CDR3 sequences, approximately 25% of them seen only once. The sample was blood. The receptors stem from a woman under 40 with Graves' ophthalmopathy. Both conserved end residues are part of each CDR3. The D gene is left open where the match is weak. Clone size is not always given. Where it is, it says once, few, many or a class for expanded clones.

size	V	J	D	DNA	CDR3
many	TRBV6-1	TRBJ1-2	-	TGTGCCAGCAGTGTCCCCCCTGGGGGAGAGGGCTACACCTTC	CASSVPPGGEGYTF
-	TRBV6-2/TRBV6-3	TRBJ2-5	-	TGTGCCAGCAGCAACGGGTCACAAGAGACCCAGTACTTC	CASSNGSQETQYF
many	TRBV20-1	TRBJ2-5	TRBD1	TGCAGTGCATTAACAGGGGCGCCAGAGACCCAGTACTTC	CSALTGAPETQYF
-	TRBV7-9	TRBJ1-2	-	TGTGCCAGCAGCTTAGGTCTCGGGGGCTATGGCTACACCTTC	CASSLGLGGYGYTF
-	TRBV2	TRBJ2-7	-	TGTGCCAGCCTTAGGGCCTACGAGCAGTACTTC	CASLRAYEQYF
-	TRBV12-3/TRBV12-4	TRBJ1-2	TRBD1	TGTGCCAGCAGCCCGCTCGGGACAGGACTCTATGGCTACACCTTC	CASSPLGTGLYGYTF
few	TRBV11-2	TRBJ2-5	TRBD2	TGTGCCAGCAGCTTAGTCCGAGCGGGGGCTAACCAAGAGACCCAGTACTTC	CASSLVRAGANQETQYF
many	TRBV6-9	TRBJ1-3	-	TGTGCCAGCAGTCACATGGAGAGACCGGGAAACACCATATATTTT	CASSHMERPGNTIYF
-	TRBV19	TRBJ2-7	TRBD1	TGTGCCAGTACCCCGACAGGGTCTGCCAACTACGAGCAGTACTTC	CASTPTGSANYEQYF
many	TRBV6-4	TRBJ1-3	-	TGTGCCAGCAGTGAATGGAGAAACACCATATATTTT	CASSEWRNTIYF
many	TRBV4-1	TRBJ2-7	TRBD1	TGCGCCAGCAGCCCGATGGCTCAGCGGGACAGGGGTTCTTACGAGCAGTACTTC	CASSPMAQRDRGSYEQYF
-	TRBV9	TRBJ1-6	TRBD1	TGTGCCAGCCACGCGGGGACAGACTATAATTCACCCCTCCACTTT	CASHAGTDYNSPLHF
many	TRBV12-3/TRBV12-4	TRBJ2-2	TRBD1	TGTGCCACCTCCCTCCGGACAGGGCTCACCGGGGAGCTGTTTTTT	CATSLRTGLTGELFF
few	TRBV20-1	TRBJ1-2	-	TGCAGTGCTAGAGATTCGTCAGGGGTAGGTGGCTACACCTTC	CSARDSSGVGGYTF
-	TRBV30	TRBJ2-5	-	TGTGCCTGGAGTGTACTTACTCGGGAGACCCAGTACTTC	CAWSVLTRETQYF
many	TRBV6-2/TRBV6-3	TRBJ1-1	-	TGTGCCAGCAGCCCTGGGACGCCCGGGCCCACTGAAGCTTTCTTT	CASSPGTPGPTEAFF
few	TRBV27	TRBJ1-3	-	TGTGCCAGCAGTTTATCCGGGGGCTCTGGAAACACCATATATTTT	CASSLSGGSGNTIYF
few	TRBV19	TRBJ2-2	-	TGTGCCAGTAGCGACCCGGGACATAACACCGGGGAGCTGTTTTTT	CASSDPGHNTGELFF
many	TRBV4-1	TRBJ1-2	-	TGCGCCAGCAGCACAAACAGGGAACGGGACTATGGCTACACCTTC	CASSTNRERDYGYTF
many	TRBV7-8	TRBJ2-7	-	TGTGCCAGCAGCCGGGACTCTCTCTACGAGCAGTACTTC	CASSRDSLYEQYF
-	TRBV28	TRBJ2-5	TRBD2	TGTGCCAGCAGTTTATCGGGCGGGGGTAACGAACGGACCCAGTACTTC	CASSLSGGGNERTQYF
many	TRBV30	TRBJ1-2	-	TGTGCCTGGACCTCTACAGGAGCGTATGGCTACACCTTC	CAWTSTGAYGYTF
many	TRBV12-3/TRBV12-4	TRBJ1-5	-	TGTGCCAGCAGTTTTGGGTACGGTCAGCCCCAGCATTTT	CASSFGYGQPQHF
few	TRBV19	TRBJ2-4	TRBD2	TGTGCCAGTAGTACCAGACTAGCGGGGGCCAAAAACATTCAGTACTTC	CASSTRLAGAKNIQYF
few	TRBV6-2/TRBV6-3	TRBJ1-2	-	TGTGCCAGCAGCAATCCCTATGACCGGTACTATGGCTACACCTTC	CASSNPYDRYYGYTF
-	TRBV12-3/TRBV12-4	TRBJ2-2	-	TGTGCCAGCAGCCATACAGGGACGTACGGGAAGCTGTTTTTT	CASSHTGTYGKLFF
-	TRBV5-1	TRBJ2-2	-	TGCGCCAGCAGCTTGGCCATAGGAGGCTGGGAGCTGTTTTTT	CASSLAIGGWELFF
many	TRBV6-4	TRBJ2-7	TRBD2	TGTGCCAGCAGGCCTAGCGGGAGGTATACGATCTCCTACGAGCAGTACTTC	CASRPSGRYTISYEQYF
-	TRBV12-3/TRBV12-4	TRBJ1-1	-	TGTGCCAGCAGTTTAGAAAGGGAGACTGAAGCTTTCTTT	CASSLERETEAFF
many	TRBV7-2	TRBJ2-7	-	TGTGCCAGCAGCTTAGCGCTCTCCTACGAGCAGTACTTC	CASSLALSYEQYF
many	TRBV4-2	TRBJ1-1	-	TGTGCCAGCAGCCGGGAAACCGGGAAAGCTTTCTTT	CASSRETGKAFF
many	TRBV6-5	TRBJ1-1	TRBD1	TGTGCCAGCAGTTCCTCGACAGGGGTCACTGAAGCTTTCTTT	CASSSSTGVTEAFF
-	TRBV12-3/TRBV12-4	TRBJ2-5	-	TGTGCCAGCAGCCCCGGGGGAGGCGGAGAGACCCAGTACTTC	CASSPGGGGETQYF
once	TRBV20-1	TRBJ2-7	-	TGCAGTGCTAATAAGGGGCCCTCCTACGAGCAGTACTTC	CSANKGPSYEQYF
-	TRBV27	TRBJ2-7	TRBD1	TGTGCCAGCAGTTTATGGGGGACAGAGTACGAGCAGTACTTC	CASSLWGTEYEQYF
-	TRBV3-1	TRBJ2-5	-	TGTGCCAGCAGCCAAGTGGACTCCCAAGAGACCCAGTACTTC	CASSQVDSQETQYF
many	TRBV19	TRBJ1-5	TRBD1	TGTGCCAGTAGCCTACAGGGGTTTCAGCCCCAGCATTTT	CASSLQGFQPQHF
many	TRBV6-1	TRBJ1-1	-	TGTGCCAGCACTAGCAGAGAGAACACTGAAGCTTTCTTT	CASTSRENTEAFF
many	TRBV2	TRBJ2-7	TRBD2	TGTGCCAGCAGTGAATTCAGCGGGGGCTACGAGCAGTACTTC	CASSEFSGGYEQYF
-	TRBV10-3	TRBJ2-2	-	TGTGCCATCAGTGAGGGGAGGGAGCTGTTTTTT	CAISEGRELFF
many	TRBV6-1	TRBJ2-7	TRBD2	TGTGCCAGCAATCAACTAGCGGGGGGAGCCTACGAGCAGTACTTC	CASNQLAGGAYEQYF
many	TRBV7-2	TRBJ2-7	-	TGTGCCAGCAGCTTAGACGGGAACTACGAGCAGTACTTC	CASSLDGNYEQYF
few	TRBV5-1	TRBJ1-1	-	TGCGCCAGCATGCAGGGCGAGAACACTGAAGCTTTCTTT	CASMQGENTEAFF
many	TRBV6-5	TRBJ2-2	-	TGTGCCAGCAGAAGGGGCCCGAACACCGGGGAGCTGTTTTTT	CASRRGPNTGELFF
-	TRBV6-2/TRBV6-3	TRBJ2-3	TRBD2	TGTGCCAGCAGGAGACTAGCGCAAGATACGCAGTATTTT	CASRRLAQDTQYF
many	TRBV7-8	TRBJ2-7	-	TGTGCCAGCAGCCTCATGAACTACGAGCAGTACTTC	CASSLMNYEQYF
many	TRBV7-8	TRBJ1-1	-	TGTGCCAGCAGCCAAAACCTGAACACTGAAGCTTTCTTT	CASSQNLNTEAFF
many	TRBV7-2	TRBJ2-2	-	TGTGCCAGCAGCTTAGAGGCCCACTTAAGCGGGGAGCTGTTTTTT	CASSLEAHLSGELFF
many	TRBV4-3	TRBJ2-7	-	TGCGCCAGCAGCGAAGGTATGCAGCTTTCTTACGAGCAGTACTTC	CASSEGMQLSYEQYF
-	TRBV25-1	TRBJ2-5	TRBD2	TGTGCCAGCAGCAAGGGAGGGACGGGGTACCAAGAGACCCAGTACTTC	CASSKGGTGYQETQYF
-	TRBV18	TRBJ1-2	-	TGTGCCAGCTCACCGGCTACCTGTAGAACAGGGAACTATGGCTACACCTTC	CASSPATCRTGNYGYTF
many	TRBV20-1	TRBJ1-1	TRBD1	TGCAGTGCTGCTACAGGGGGGGATACTGAAGCTTTCTTT	CSAATGGDTEAFF